This is a list of T cell receptor beta chains from one sample in a study of CD8+ T cells in alopecia areata. The table came from immunoSEQ multiplex PCR; TCRdb's copy has only in-frame clones and leaves some out. The repertoire has fewer than 200,000 clones, about 66% of them found once; the top ten carry roughly 11%. Here the sequenced sample was CD8+ T cells sorted from blood, taken at week 0. All receptors come from a human donor with alopecia areata. Each CDR3 is given with its conserved first and last residue. D genes are given only for firm matches. Only part of the rows carry a size: once, few, many, or a class if the clone is expanded.

j_gene	abundance	v_gene	d_gene	CDR3nt	CDR3aa
TRBJ2-1	.	TRBV6-5	.	TGTGCCAGCAGTTCCTCCCATGAGCAGTTCTTC	CASSSSHEQFF
TRBJ2-5	few	TRBV6-5	TRBD1	TGTGCCAGCAGCAACGGGACAGTGAACCAAGAGACCCAGTACTTC	CASSNGTVNQETQYF
TRBJ2-5	.	TRBV11-2	TRBD1	TGTGCCAGCAGCTTAGGAGGACAGGGGAGTGAAGAGACCCAGTACTTC	CASSLGGQGSEETQYF
TRBJ2-1	.	TRBV2	.	TGTGCCAGCGTAAACAGAGGGGTCAATGAGCAGTTCTTC	CASVNRGVNEQFF
TRBJ2-7	few	TRBV4-1	.	TGCGCCAGCAGCCAAACAGGGAGCTCCTACGAGCAGTACTTC	CASSQTGSSYEQYF
TRBJ2-1	.	TRBV5-1	.	TGCGCCAGCAGCTCGCTCAACAATGAGCAGTTCTTC	CASSSLNNEQFF
TRBJ2-3	.	TRBV5-1	.	TGCGCCAGCAGCTTAACCCTCACAGATACGCAGTATTTT	CASSLTLTDTQYF
TRBJ2-4	.	TRBV28	TRBD1	TGTGCCAGCAGTTTGCCCAGGGGGAAAAACATTCAGTACTTC	CASSLPRGKNIQYF
TRBJ1-2	.	TRBV13	.	TGTGCCAGCAGCCCGGGATCCTACTCCTATGGCTACACCTTC	CASSPGSYSYGYTF
TRBJ2-1	.	TRBV2	.	TGTGCCAGCATACGGGGGACAACCTACAATGAGCAGTTCTTC	CASIRGTTYNEQFF
TRBJ2-5	.	TRBV13	.	TGTGCCAGCAGCTTAGGATTACCCCAAGAGACCCAGTACTTC	CASSLGLPQETQYF
TRBJ2-7	.	TRBV4-1	TRBD1	TGCGCCAGCAGCCTTGGGACAGGGCTGGTCGAGCAGTACTTC	CASSLGTGLVEQYF
TRBJ2-1	.	TRBV5-6	TRBD2	TGTGCCAGCAGCAACATAGCGGGGGGGTTAAATGAGCAGTTCTTC	CASSNIAGGLNEQFF
TRBJ2-7	.	TRBV5-6	TRBD1	TGTGCCAGCAGCCTCCCGGGACAGGACTACGAGCAGTACTTC	CASSLPGQDYEQYF
TRBJ1-5	.	TRBV20-1	.	TGCAGTGCTAGAGAACCCTGGCCCCAGCATTTT	CSAREPWPQHF
TRBJ1-5	few	TRBV18	.	TGTGCCAGCTCACTCGGGACGGACCTTAGCAATCAGCCCCAGCATTTT	CASSLGTDLSNQPQHF
TRBJ2-7	.	TRBV19	.	TGTGCCAGTAGTATATCGACGTCTTACGAGCAGTACTTC	CASSISTSYEQYF
TRBJ1-6	.	TRBV23-1	TRBD1	TGCGCCAGCAGTAACGGACAGGGATCTTATAATTCACCCCTCCACTTT	CASSNGQGSYNSPLHF
TRBJ2-3	.	TRBV18	.	TGTGCCAGCTCCTATACCCGTGGAGGGGATACGCAGTATTTT	CASSYTRGGDTQYF
TRBJ2-1	.	TRBV6-6	TRBD1	TGTGCCAGCAGTCTCACGGACAGGCATGAGCAGTTCTTC	CASSLTDRHEQFF
TRBJ1-1	.	TRBV19	.	TGTGCCAGTAGATTAACCAGGGTTGAAGCTTTCTTT	CASRLTRVEAFF
TRBJ1-2	.	TRBV27	.	TGTGCCAGTCACCCAGGGGCTAACTATGGCTACACCTTC	CASHPGANYGYTF
TRBJ2-7	.	TRBV5-1	.	TGCGCCAGCAGCGGGGGACGGTCATACGAGCAGTACTTC	CASSGGRSYEQYF
TRBJ2-3	few	TRBV6-6	TRBD1	TGTGCCAGCACTCACAGGGGGGATACGCAGTATTTT	CASTHRGDTQYF
TRBJ2-2	.	TRBV10-1	.	TGCGCCAGCAGTGAGTCAGGGGACACCGGGGAGCTGTTTTTT	CASSESGDTGELFF
TRBJ1-1	once	TRBV4-1	TRBD1	TGCGCCAGCAGCCATTCTGACAGGGGGCCTGAAGCTTTCTTT	CASSHSDRGPEAFF